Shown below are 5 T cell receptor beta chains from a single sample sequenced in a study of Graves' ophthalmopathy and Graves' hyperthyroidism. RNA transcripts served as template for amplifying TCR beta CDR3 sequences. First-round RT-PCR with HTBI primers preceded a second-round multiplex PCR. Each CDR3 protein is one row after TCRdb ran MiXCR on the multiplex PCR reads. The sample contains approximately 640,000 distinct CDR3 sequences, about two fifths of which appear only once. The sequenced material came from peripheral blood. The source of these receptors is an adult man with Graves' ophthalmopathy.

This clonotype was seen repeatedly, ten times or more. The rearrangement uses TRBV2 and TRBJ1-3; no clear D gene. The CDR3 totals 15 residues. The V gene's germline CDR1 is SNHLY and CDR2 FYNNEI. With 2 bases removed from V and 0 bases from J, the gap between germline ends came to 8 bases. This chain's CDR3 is CASSEQNFSGNTIYF. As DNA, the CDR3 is TGTGCCAGCAGTGAACAAAATTTCTCTGGAAACACCATATATTTT.

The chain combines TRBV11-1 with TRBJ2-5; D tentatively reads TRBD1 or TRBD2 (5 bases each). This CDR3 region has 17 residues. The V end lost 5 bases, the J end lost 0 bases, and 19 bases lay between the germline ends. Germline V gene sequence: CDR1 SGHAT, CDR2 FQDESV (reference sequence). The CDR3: CASSTGTGDVNQETQYF. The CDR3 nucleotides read TGTGCCAGCAGCACCGGGACGGGCGATGTTAACCAAGAGACCCAGTACTTC.

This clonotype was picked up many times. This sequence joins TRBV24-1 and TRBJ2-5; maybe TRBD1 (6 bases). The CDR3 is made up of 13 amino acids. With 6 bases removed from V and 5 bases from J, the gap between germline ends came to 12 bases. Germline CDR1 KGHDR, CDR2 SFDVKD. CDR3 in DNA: TGTGCCACCAGTCCCAGGGGAACGGAGACCCAGTACTTC. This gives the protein CATSPRGTETQYF.

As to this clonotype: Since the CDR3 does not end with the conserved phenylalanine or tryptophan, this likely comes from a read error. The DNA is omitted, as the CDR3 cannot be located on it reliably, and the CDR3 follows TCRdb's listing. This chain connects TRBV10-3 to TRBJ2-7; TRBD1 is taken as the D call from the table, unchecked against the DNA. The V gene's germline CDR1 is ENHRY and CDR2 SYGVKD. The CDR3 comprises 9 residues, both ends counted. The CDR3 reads CAISSGTGG.

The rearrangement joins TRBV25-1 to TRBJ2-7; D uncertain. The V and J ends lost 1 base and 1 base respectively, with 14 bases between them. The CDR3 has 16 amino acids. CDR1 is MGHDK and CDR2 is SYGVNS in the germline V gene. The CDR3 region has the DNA TGTGCCAGCAGTGAATCCATGGGCCCCGGGTCCTACGAGCAGTACTTC. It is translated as CASSESMGPGSYEQYF.